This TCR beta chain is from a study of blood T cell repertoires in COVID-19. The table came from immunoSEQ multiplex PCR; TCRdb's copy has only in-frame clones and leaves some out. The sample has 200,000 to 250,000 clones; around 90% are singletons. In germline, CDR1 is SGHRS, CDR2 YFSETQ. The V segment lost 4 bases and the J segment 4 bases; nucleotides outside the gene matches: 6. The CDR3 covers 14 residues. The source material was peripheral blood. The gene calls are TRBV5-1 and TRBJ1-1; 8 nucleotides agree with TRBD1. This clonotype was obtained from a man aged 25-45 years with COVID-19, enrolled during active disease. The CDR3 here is CASSPGQGITEAFF. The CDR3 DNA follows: TGCGCCAGCAGCCCTGGACAGGGAATCACTGAAGCTTTCTTT.